The rows below give T cell receptor beta chains drawn from one sample of a study of OX40 agonist ivuxolimab in advanced cancers. TCRdb's table, derived via immunoSEQ multiplex PCR, lists solely in-frame clones and lacks some. The sample holds some 100,000 clones, roughly 84% seen once. This material consisted of CD4+ or CD8+ T cells sorted from blood, taken in a trial of the OX40 agonist ivuxolimab. Receptors were obtained from an adult with an advanced solid tumor such as melanoma, head and neck, liver or kidney cancer. CDR3s include the opening cysteine and the closing phenylalanine or tryptophan. The order of the fields is D gene, clone size, J gene, V gene, CDR3 DNA, CDR3 protein. D genes are given only for firm matches. Where a row states a size, it is once, few, many or the class of an expanded clone; other rows omit it.

d_gene: TRBD1; abundance: .; j_gene: TRBJ2-7; v_gene: TRBV6-6; CDR3nt: TGTGCCAGCAGTTACAACAGGGGAAGCGAGCAGTACTTC; CDR3aa: CASSYNRGSEQYF
d_gene: .; abundance: .; j_gene: TRBJ2-3; v_gene: TRBV28; CDR3nt: TGTGCCAGCAGTTTAATCGGAGATACGCAGTATTTT; CDR3aa: CASSLIGDTQYF
d_gene: TRBD1; abundance: .; j_gene: TRBJ2-1; v_gene: TRBV5-6; CDR3nt: TGTGCCAGCAGCTTTAGGGCTGGACAGGCCGCCTACAATGAGCAGTTCTTC; CDR3aa: CASSFRAGQAAYNEQFF
d_gene: TRBD1; abundance: once; j_gene: TRBJ1-4; v_gene: TRBV4-2; CDR3nt: TGTGCCAGCAGCCGATCCGGGACAGTCCTCCCCGGAGAGGGAAAACTGTTTTTT; CDR3aa: CASSRSGTVLPGEGKLFF
d_gene: .; abundance: once; j_gene: TRBJ1-1; v_gene: TRBV19; CDR3nt: TGTGCCAGTAGTAAACGCGGGGGACCTGAAGCTTTCTTT; CDR3aa: CASSKRGGPEAFF
d_gene: TRBD2; abundance: .; j_gene: TRBJ2-1; v_gene: TRBV4-1; CDR3nt: TGCGCCAGCAGCCAACCCCCGATTGGCGGAGCGGGATCTTACAATGAGCAGTTCTTC; CDR3aa: CASSQPPIGGAGSYNEQFF
d_gene: .; abundance: .; j_gene: TRBJ2-2; v_gene: TRBV28; CDR3nt: TGTGCCAGCAGTTCCGGGACGGAATACACCGGGGAGCTGTTTTTT; CDR3aa: CASSSGTEYTGELFF
d_gene: TRBD1; abundance: .; j_gene: TRBJ2-5; v_gene: TRBV7-7; CDR3nt: TGTGCCAGCAGCCAAGACAGGGTAGAAGAGACCCAGTACTTC; CDR3aa: CASSQDRVEETQYF
d_gene: .; abundance: .; j_gene: TRBJ1-1; v_gene: TRBV6-5; CDR3nt: TGTGCCAGCAGCCAACCTTTGAACACTGAAGCTTTCTTT; CDR3aa: CASSQPLNTEAFF
d_gene: .; abundance: .; j_gene: TRBJ1-2; v_gene: TRBV6-5; CDR3nt: TGTGCCAGCAGTTCGACTCAGGGGCACTATGGCTACACCTTC; CDR3aa: CASSSTQGHYGYTF
d_gene: .; abundance: .; j_gene: TRBJ1-1; v_gene: TRBV28; CDR3nt: TGTGCCAGCAGTTTATTGGGTCCTCTGTGGACTGAAGCTTTCTTT; CDR3aa: CASSLLGPLWTEAFF
d_gene: TRBD1; abundance: .; j_gene: TRBJ2-7; v_gene: TRBV7-8; CDR3nt: TGTGCCAGCAGCTTCTGGGACAGGGAGGGCGAGCAGTACTTC; CDR3aa: CASSFWDREGEQYF
d_gene: .; abundance: once; j_gene: TRBJ2-1; v_gene: TRBV7-3; CDR3nt: TGTGCCAGCAGTCGTCTAAAGCAGGATGAGCAGTTCTTC; CDR3aa: CASSRLKQDEQFF
d_gene: .; abundance: .; j_gene: TRBJ2-7; v_gene: TRBV10-2; CDR3nt: TGCGCCAGCAGTGGTCAGGGGGGCTTTTACGAGCAGTACTTC; CDR3aa: CASSGQGGFYEQYF
d_gene: .; abundance: .; j_gene: TRBJ2-1; v_gene: TRBV2; CDR3nt: TGTGCCAGCAGTGAGGAGTGGACGGCCGACAATGAGCAGTTCTTC; CDR3aa: CASSEEWTADNEQFF
d_gene: .; abundance: .; j_gene: TRBJ2-3; v_gene: TRBV14; CDR3nt: TGTGCCAGCAGCCAAGACCGGACTACATCAAATCGAGATACGCAGTATTTT; CDR3aa: CASSQDRTTSNRDTQYF
d_gene: .; abundance: .; j_gene: TRBJ2-2; v_gene: TRBV7-3; CDR3nt: TGTGCCAGCAGCTTATTGGGGCCCCGCAACACCGGGGAGCTGTTTTTT; CDR3aa: CASSLLGPRNTGELFF
d_gene: .; abundance: .; j_gene: TRBJ2-1; v_gene: TRBV19; CDR3nt: TGTGCCAGTAGTATGAGGGCCCCCCAGGTCAATGAGCAGTTCTTC; CDR3aa: CASSMRAPQVNEQFF
d_gene: .; abundance: .; j_gene: TRBJ1-5; v_gene: TRBV6-1; CDR3nt: TGTGCCAGCAGTGAAGACTTCCCCGGGCAGCCCCAGCATTTT; CDR3aa: CASSEDFPGQPQHF
d_gene: .; abundance: .; j_gene: TRBJ2-4; v_gene: TRBV9; CDR3nt: TGTGCCAGCAGCGCAGGGGTGATGGCCAAAAACATTCAGTACTTC; CDR3aa: CASSAGVMAKNIQYF
d_gene: .; abundance: once; j_gene: TRBJ2-1; v_gene: TRBV14; CDR3nt: TGTGCCAGCAGCCGCTTACAGACCTACAATGAGCAGTTCTTC; CDR3aa: CASSRLQTYNEQFF
d_gene: .; abundance: few; j_gene: TRBJ2-7; v_gene: TRBV9; CDR3nt: TGTGCCAGCAGCGTAGCGGCGGGCAACGAGCAGTACTTC; CDR3aa: CASSVAAGNEQYF
d_gene: TRBD2; abundance: .; j_gene: TRBJ2-6; v_gene: TRBV4-1; CDR3nt: TGCGCCAGCAGCCTTGGCGGGGGGCGGCCCGAGGTTGGGGCCAACGTCCTGACTTTC; CDR3aa: CASSLGGGRPEVGANVLTF
d_gene: .; abundance: .; j_gene: TRBJ1-3; v_gene: TRBV6-5; CDR3nt: TGTGCCAGCAGTTACGAGGCAGCTGGAAACACCATATATTTT; CDR3aa: CASSYEAAGNTIYF
d_gene: TRBD1; abundance: .; j_gene: TRBJ1-2; v_gene: TRBV28; CDR3nt: TGTGCCAGCAGCTCTCCCGGGACAGGGGACGGCTACACCTTC; CDR3aa: CASSSPGTGDGYTF
d_gene: .; abundance: .; j_gene: TRBJ2-1; v_gene: TRBV7-9; CDR3nt: TGTGCCAGCAGCTCGCGCGGACGGACACACCATGAGCAGTTCTTC; CDR3aa: CASSSRGRTHHEQFF
d_gene: .; abundance: .; j_gene: TRBJ2-7; v_gene: TRBV4-3; CDR3nt: TGCGCCAGCAGCCAAGATCTATTATCGCTGCTCCCCTACGAGCAGTACTTC; CDR3aa: CASSQDLLSLLPYEQYF
d_gene: TRBD1; abundance: .; j_gene: TRBJ2-5; v_gene: TRBV6-5; CDR3nt: TGTGCCAGCAGTTACTCCGGCAGGGGGAGAGAGACCCAGTACTTC; CDR3aa: CASSYSGRGRETQYF
d_gene: .; abundance: .; j_gene: TRBJ2-1; v_gene: TRBV28; CDR3nt: TGTGCCAGCATCACAACCGGGGCTCGTTCCTACAATGAGCAGTTCTTC; CDR3aa: CASITTGARSYNEQFF
d_gene: .; abundance: .; j_gene: TRBJ1-2; v_gene: TRBV18; CDR3nt: TGTGCCAGCTCACTTGAACAGGGTCAGAGCGGCTACACCTTC; CDR3aa: CASSLEQGQSGYTF
d_gene: .; abundance: once; j_gene: TRBJ2-5; v_gene: TRBV7-9; CDR3nt: TGTGCCAGCAGCTTAGCACAGCCTGAGACCCAGTACTTC; CDR3aa: CASSLAQPETQYF
d_gene: .; abundance: .; j_gene: TRBJ2-3; v_gene: TRBV27; CDR3nt: TGTGCCAGCAGTTTAATCCCGGGTACGCAGTATTTT; CDR3aa: CASSLIPGTQYF
d_gene: TRBD1; abundance: .; j_gene: TRBJ1-2; v_gene: TRBV5-1; CDR3nt: TGCGCCAGCAGCCAACCGGGACAGAACTATGGCTACACCTTC; CDR3aa: CASSQPGQNYGYTF
d_gene: .; abundance: .; j_gene: TRBJ2-6; v_gene: TRBV6-5; CDR3nt: TGTGCCAGCAGCTCCGGGGGCGCTGGGGCCAACGTCCTGACTTTC; CDR3aa: CASSSGGAGANVLTF
d_gene: .; abundance: .; j_gene: TRBJ1-1; v_gene: TRBV28; CDR3nt: TGTGCCAGCAGTTTAGACGAACTGAACACTGAAGCTTTCTTT; CDR3aa: CASSLDELNTEAFF
d_gene: .; abundance: .; j_gene: TRBJ1-2; v_gene: TRBV19; CDR3nt: TGTGCCAGTACCCAGGGAGCCATGGCTCCCTATGGCTACACCTTC; CDR3aa: CASTQGAMAPYGYTF
d_gene: .; abundance: .; j_gene: TRBJ1-3; v_gene: TRBV18; CDR3nt: TGTGCCAGCTCACCGAGGGAAGCTTTAAGGGATGGAAACACCATATATTTT; CDR3aa: CASSPREALRDGNTIYF
d_gene: .; abundance: .; j_gene: TRBJ1-4; v_gene: TRBV19; CDR3nt: TGTGCCAGTAGTATCTATTTGGGCCAAAGGAGAACTAATGAAAAACTGTTTTTT; CDR3aa: CASSIYLGQRRTNEKLFF
d_gene: TRBD1; abundance: .; j_gene: TRBJ2-5; v_gene: TRBV5-4; CDR3nt: TGTGCCAGCAGCGGAGGACAGGTCACAATTGAGGAGACCCAGTACTTC; CDR3aa: CASSGGQVTIEETQYF
d_gene: TRBD1; abundance: .; j_gene: TRBJ1-6; v_gene: TRBV6-6; CDR3nt: TGTGCCAGCACCCACAGGGGGCAGGGTTCACCCCTCCACTTT; CDR3aa: CASTHRGQGSPLHF
d_gene: .; abundance: .; j_gene: TRBJ1-4; v_gene: TRBV7-9; CDR3nt: TGTGCCAGCAGCTTAACAGGGACCACTAATGAAAAACTGTTTTTT; CDR3aa: CASSLTGTTNEKLFF
d_gene: .; abundance: .; j_gene: TRBJ2-3; v_gene: TRBV7-2; CDR3nt: TGTGCCAGCAGCTCCTTCACAGATACGCAGTATTTT; CDR3aa: CASSSFTDTQYF
d_gene: TRBD2; abundance: .; j_gene: TRBJ2-3; v_gene: TRBV4-2; CDR3nt: TGTGCCAGCAGCCATGGGACTAGTCCAGATACGCAGTATTTT; CDR3aa: CASSHGTSPDTQYF
d_gene: TRBD1; abundance: .; j_gene: TRBJ2-1; v_gene: TRBV18; CDR3nt: TGTGCCAGCTCACCACTGGGACAGGGAGGTAATGAGCAGTTCTTC; CDR3aa: CASSPLGQGGNEQFF
d_gene: .; abundance: .; j_gene: TRBJ1-2; v_gene: TRBV30; CDR3nt: TGTGCCTGGATGGAAGCCAGGGGCTATGGCTACACCTTC; CDR3aa: CAWMEARGYGYTF
d_gene: .; abundance: .; j_gene: TRBJ1-5; v_gene: TRBV7-2; CDR3nt: TGTGCCAGCAGCCAGCAGTGGGATCAGCCCCAGCATTTT; CDR3aa: CASSQQWDQPQHF
d_gene: TRBD1; abundance: .; j_gene: TRBJ2-7; v_gene: TRBV7-9; CDR3nt: TGTGCCAGCAGCCCTCGACAGGGCCACGAGCAGTACTTC; CDR3aa: CASSPRQGHEQYF